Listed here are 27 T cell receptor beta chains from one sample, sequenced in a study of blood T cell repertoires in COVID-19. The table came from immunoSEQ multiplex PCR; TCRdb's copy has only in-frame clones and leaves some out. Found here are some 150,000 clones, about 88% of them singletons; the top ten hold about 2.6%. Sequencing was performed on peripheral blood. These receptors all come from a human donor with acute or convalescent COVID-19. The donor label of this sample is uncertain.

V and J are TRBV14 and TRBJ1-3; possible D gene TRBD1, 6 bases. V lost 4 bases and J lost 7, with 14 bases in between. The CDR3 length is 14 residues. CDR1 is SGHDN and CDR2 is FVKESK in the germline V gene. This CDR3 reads CASSPDRIRNTIYF. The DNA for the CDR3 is TGTGCCAGCAGCCCCGACAGGATCCGGAACACCATATATTTT.

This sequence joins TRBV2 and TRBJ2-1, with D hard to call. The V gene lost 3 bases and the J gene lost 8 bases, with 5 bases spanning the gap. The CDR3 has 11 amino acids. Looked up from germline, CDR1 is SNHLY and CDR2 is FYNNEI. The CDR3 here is CASSESDEQFF. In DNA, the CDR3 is TGTGCCAGCAGTGAGAGCGATGAGCAGTTCTTC.

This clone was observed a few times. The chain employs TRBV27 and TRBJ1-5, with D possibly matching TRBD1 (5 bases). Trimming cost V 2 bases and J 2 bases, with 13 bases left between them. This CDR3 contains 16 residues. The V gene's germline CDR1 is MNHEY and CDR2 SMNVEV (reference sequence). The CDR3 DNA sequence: TGTGCCAGCAGTTTACTTGGGGTAGGGGGCAATCAGCCCCAGCATTTT. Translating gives CASSLLGVGGNQPQHF.

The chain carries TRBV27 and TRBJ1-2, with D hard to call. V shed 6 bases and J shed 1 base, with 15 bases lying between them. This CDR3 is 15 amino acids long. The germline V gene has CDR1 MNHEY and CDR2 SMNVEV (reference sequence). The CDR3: CASSPRPDFNYGYTF. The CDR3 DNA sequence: TGTGCCAGCAGCCCCCGTCCAGACTTTAACTATGGCTACACCTTC.

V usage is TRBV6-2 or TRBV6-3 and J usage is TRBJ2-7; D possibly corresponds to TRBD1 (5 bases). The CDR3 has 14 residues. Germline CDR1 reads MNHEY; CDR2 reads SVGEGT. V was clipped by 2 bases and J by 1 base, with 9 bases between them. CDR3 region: CASSYEQASYEQYF. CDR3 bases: TGTGCCAGCAGTTACGAACAGGCTTCCTACGAGCAGTACTTC.

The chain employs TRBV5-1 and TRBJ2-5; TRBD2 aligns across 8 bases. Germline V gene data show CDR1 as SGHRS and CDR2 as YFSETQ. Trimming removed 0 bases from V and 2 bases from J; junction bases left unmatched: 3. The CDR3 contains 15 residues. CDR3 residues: CASSLGGGRQETQYF. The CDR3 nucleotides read TGCGCCAGCAGCTTGGGCGGGGGGCGGCAAGAGACCCAGTACTTC.

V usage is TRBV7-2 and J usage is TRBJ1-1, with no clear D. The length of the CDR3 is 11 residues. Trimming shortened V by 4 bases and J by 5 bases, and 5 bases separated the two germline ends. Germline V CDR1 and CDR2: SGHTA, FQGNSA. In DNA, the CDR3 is TGTGCCAGCAGCTACATGACTGAAGCTTTCTTT. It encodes CASSYMTEAFF.

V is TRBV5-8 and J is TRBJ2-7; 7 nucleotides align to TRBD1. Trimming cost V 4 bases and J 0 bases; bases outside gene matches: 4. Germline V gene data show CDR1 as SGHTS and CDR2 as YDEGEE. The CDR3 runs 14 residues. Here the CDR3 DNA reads TGTGCCAGCAGCAAGGGACAGCACTCCTACGAGCAGTACGTC. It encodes CASSKGQHSYEQYV.

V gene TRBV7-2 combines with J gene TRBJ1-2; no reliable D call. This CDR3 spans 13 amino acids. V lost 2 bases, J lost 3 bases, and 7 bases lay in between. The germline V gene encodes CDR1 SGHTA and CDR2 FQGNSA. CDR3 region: CASSLRGDYGYTF. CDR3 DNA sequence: TGTGCCAGCAGCTTACGCGGGGACTATGGCTACACCTTC.

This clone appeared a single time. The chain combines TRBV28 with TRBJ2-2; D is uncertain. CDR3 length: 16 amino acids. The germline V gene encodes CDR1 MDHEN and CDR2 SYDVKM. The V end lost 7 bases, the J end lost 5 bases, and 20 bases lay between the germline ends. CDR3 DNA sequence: TGTGCCAGCACCAAAAGGCGGTCCGGAGTAACCGGGGAGCTGTTTTTT. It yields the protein CASTKRRSGVTGELFF.

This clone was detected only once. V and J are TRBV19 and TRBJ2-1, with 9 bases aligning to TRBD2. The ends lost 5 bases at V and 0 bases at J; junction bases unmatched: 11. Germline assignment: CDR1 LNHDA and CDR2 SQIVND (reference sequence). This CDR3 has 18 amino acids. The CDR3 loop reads CASSGWASGESSYNEQFF. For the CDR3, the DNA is TGTGCCAGTAGTGGGTGGGCTAGCGGGGAGAGCTCCTACAATGAGCAGTTCTTC.

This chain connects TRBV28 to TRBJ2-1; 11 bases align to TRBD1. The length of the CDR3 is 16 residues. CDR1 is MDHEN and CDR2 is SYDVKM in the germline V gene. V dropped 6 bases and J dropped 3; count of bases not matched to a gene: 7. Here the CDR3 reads CASRDRGLGGYNEQFF. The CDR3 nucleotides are TGTGCCAGCAGGGACAGGGGGCTTGGAGGCTACAATGAGCAGTTCTTC.

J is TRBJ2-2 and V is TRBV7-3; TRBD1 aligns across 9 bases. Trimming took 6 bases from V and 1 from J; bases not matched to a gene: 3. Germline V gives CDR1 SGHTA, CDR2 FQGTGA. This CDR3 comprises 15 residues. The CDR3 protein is CASRRGQGNTGELFF. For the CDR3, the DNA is TGTGCCAGCAGACGGGGACAGGGGAACACCGGGGAGCTGTTTTTT. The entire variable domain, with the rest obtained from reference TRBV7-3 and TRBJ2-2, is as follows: GAGVSQTPSNKVTEKGKYVELRCDPISGHTALYWYRQSLGQGPEFLIYFQGTGAADDSGLPNDRFFAVRPEGSVSTLKIQRTERGDSAVYLCASRRGQGNTGELFFGEGSRLTVL.

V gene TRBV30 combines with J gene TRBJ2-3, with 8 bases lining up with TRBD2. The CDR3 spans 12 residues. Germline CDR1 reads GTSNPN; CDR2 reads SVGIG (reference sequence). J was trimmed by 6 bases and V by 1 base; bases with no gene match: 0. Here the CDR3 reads CAWSGGGDTQYF. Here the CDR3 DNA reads TGTGCCTGGAGTGGCGGGGGGGATACGCAGTATTTT.

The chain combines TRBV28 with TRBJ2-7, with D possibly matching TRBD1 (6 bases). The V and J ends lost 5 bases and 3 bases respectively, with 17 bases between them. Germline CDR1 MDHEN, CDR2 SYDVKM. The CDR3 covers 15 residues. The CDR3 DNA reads TGTGCCAGCAGTCCGACAGGAGAGGGTTACTACGAGCAGTACTTC. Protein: CASSPTGEGYYEQYF.

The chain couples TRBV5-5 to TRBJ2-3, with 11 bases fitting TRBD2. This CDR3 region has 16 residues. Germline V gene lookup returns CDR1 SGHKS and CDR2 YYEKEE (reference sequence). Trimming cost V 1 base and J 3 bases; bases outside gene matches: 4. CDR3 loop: CASSLSLAGGTDTQYF. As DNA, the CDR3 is TGTGCCAGCAGCTTGTCCCTAGCGGGGGGAACAGATACGCAGTATTTT.

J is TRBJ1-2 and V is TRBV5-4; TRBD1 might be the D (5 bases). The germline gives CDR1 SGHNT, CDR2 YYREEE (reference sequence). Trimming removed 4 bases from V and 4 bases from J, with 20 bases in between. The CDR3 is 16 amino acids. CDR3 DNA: TGTGCCAGCAGCCCCGGGGGGACTGCAGCCTCCTATGGCTACACCTTC. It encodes CASSPGGTAASYGYTF.

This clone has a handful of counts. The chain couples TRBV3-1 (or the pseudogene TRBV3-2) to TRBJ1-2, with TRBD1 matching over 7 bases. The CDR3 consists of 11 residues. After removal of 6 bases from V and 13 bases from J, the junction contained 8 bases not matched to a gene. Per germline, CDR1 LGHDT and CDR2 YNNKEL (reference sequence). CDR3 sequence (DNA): TGTGCCAGCAGTGAAGACAGGGCCGTCACCTTC. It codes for CASSEDRAVTF.

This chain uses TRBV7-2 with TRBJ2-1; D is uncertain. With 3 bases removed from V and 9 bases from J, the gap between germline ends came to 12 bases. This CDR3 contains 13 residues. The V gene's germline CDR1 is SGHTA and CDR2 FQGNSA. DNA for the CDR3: TGTGCCAGCAGCTTCCGTTCCCCTAGTGAGCAGTTCTTC. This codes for CASSFRSPSEQFF.

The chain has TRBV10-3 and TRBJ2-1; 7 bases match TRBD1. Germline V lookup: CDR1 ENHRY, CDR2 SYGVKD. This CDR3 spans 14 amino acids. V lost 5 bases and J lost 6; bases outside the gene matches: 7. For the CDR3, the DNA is TGTGCCATCAGTTTATCGGGACAGTCCAATGAGCAGTTCTTC. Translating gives CAISLSGQSNEQFF.

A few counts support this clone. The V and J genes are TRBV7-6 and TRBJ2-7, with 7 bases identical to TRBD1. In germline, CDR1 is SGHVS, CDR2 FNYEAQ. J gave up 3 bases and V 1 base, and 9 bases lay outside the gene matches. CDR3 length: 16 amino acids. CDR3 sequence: CASSLGRTGIGYEQYF. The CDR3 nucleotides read TGTGCCAGCAGCTTAGGTAGGACAGGTATCGGCTACGAGCAGTACTTC.

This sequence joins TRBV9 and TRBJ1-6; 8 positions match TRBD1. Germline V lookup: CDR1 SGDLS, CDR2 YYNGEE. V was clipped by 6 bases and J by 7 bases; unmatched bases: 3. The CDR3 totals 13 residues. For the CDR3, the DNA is TGTGCCAGCACACGACAGGGGAATTCACCCCTCCACTTT. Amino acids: CASTRQGNSPLHF.

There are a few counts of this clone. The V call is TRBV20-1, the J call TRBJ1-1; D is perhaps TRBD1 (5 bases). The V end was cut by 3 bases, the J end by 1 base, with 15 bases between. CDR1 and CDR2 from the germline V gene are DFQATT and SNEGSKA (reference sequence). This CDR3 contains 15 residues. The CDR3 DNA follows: TGCAGTGCTAGTAAGTCATGGGGGGAGAACACTGAAGCTTTCTTT. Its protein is CSASKSWGENTEAFF.

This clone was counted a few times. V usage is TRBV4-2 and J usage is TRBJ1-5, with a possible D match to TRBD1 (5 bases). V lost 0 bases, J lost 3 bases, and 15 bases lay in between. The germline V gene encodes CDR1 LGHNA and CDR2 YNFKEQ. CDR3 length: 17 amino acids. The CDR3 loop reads CASSQDPQGYNNQPQHF. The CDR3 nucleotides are TGTGCCAGCAGCCAAGATCCCCAGGGTTACAACAATCAGCCCCAGCATTTT.

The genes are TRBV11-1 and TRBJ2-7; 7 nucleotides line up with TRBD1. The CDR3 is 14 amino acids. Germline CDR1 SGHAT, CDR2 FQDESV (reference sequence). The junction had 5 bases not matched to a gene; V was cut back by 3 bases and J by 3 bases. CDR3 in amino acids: CASSLLGGLYEQYV. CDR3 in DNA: TGTGCCAGCAGCTTGCTAGGGGGCCTCTACGAGCAGTACGTC.

CDR3 loop: CASSFSVHRGTGELFF. CDR3 bases: TGTGCCAGCAGCTTTTCGGTTCACAGGGGGACCGGGGAGCTGTTTTTT. This sequence joins TRBV5-6 and TRBJ2-2; 8 positions agree with TRBD1. This CDR3 region has 16 residues. Germline values: CDR1 SGHDT, CDR2 YYEEEE. The trim removed 2 bases at V and 5 bases at J, leaving 8 bases unmatched. The entire variable domain, with the rest obtained from reference TRBV5-6 and TRBJ2-2, is as follows: DAGVTQSPTHLIKTRGQQVTLRCSPKSGHDTVSWYQQALGQGPQFIFQYYEEEERQRGNFPDRFSGHQFPNYSSELNVNALLLGDSALYLCASSFSVHRGTGELFFGEGSRLTVL.

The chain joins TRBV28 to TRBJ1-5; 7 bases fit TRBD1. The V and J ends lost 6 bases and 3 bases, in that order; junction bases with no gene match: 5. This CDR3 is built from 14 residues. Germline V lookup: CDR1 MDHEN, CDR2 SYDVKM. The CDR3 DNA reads TGTGCCAGCAGCCTGGGACAGTTCAATCAGCCCCAGCATTTT. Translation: CASSLGQFNQPQHF.